This TCR beta chain was profiled in a study of spatial heterogeneity in lung cancer. Study-level points and caveats: Blood carried ubiquitous expanded tumor TCRs more at resection than follow-up.

As to time point: blood at routine non-recurrence follow-up after resection. MiXCR was run by TCRdb on the 5' RACE reads, yielding one entry per CDR3 protein. The sample has over 35,000 distinct CDR3 sequences, roughly a tenth seen once. This clonotype was seen repeatedly, ten times or more. Its matching antigen is unknown. V lost 0 bases and J lost 3, with 13 bases in between. The CDR3 extends over 15 amino acids. Germline V gives CDR1 SGHRS, CDR2 YFSETQ. This chain connects TRBV5-1 to TRBJ2-7; D gene uncertain. The TCR originated in a female donor with early-stage non-small cell lung cancer. The sequences come from PBMCs, collected at follow-up. This chain's CDR3 is CASSLAPSRDYEQYF. The DNA of the CDR3 is TGCGCCAGCAGCTTGGCGCCCTCTAGGGACTACGAGCAGTACTTC.